This T cell receptor (beta chain) was sequenced during a study of cytomegalovirus exposure and HLA in healthy donors. A word on this clone: The target antigen is unknown.

Amplification used 60 Vbeta primers and 13 Jbeta primers. This table comes from immunoSEQ multiplex PCR, and its TCRdb copy is limited to in-frame clones, with some not included. Of about 120,000 clones detected, less than 80% appear once; the ten largest clones hold roughly 11%. Per the germline V gene, CDR1 is SQVTM and CDR2 is ANQGSEA. The CDR3 is 14 amino acids. Trimming at V came to 7 bases and at J to 3 bases, leaving 9 bases not matched to a gene. The study, taken as a whole, reports: Relative to equally common others, HLA-associated TCR beta chains showed greater clonal expansion in a later analysis.

Sequencing used PBMCs. The sequence was collected from a woman in her forties or fifties in good health and CMV-seropositive. V gene TRBV29-1 combines with J gene TRBJ1-2, with 9 bases identical to TRBD1. The CDR3 coding sequence is TGCAGCGCGGGGACAGGGCGGGGCGACTATGGCTACACCTTC. Residues: CSAGTGRGDYGYTF.